These 20 T cell receptor beta chains originate from one sample sequenced in a study of blood T cell repertoires in COVID-19. The assay was immunoSEQ multiplex PCR, and TCRdb's table has in-frame clones only and misses some. The sample contains around 60,000 clones, roughly 83% of which appear only once. Sequenced sample: peripheral blood. Source of these receptors: a man aged 50 to 60 with COVID-19, enrolled during active disease.

Here the CDR3 reads CASSRGSGGSSYNEQFF. The CDR3, as DNA: TGTGCCAGCAGTAGAGGTAGCGGGGGAAGCTCCTACAATGAGCAGTTCTTC. The genes are TRBV7-9 and TRBJ2-1; 9 bases map to TRBD2. The CDR3 consists of 17 residues. With 6 bases clipped from V and 0 bases from J, the junction kept 9 bases outside the gene matches. Germline CDR1 SEHNR, CDR2 FQNEAQ (reference sequence).

The V gene is TRBV5-6, the J gene TRBJ1-3; tentatively, D is TRBD1 (6 bases). The CDR3 sequence is 15 residues long. CDR1 and CDR2 (germline): SGHDT, YYEEEE. Trimming stripped 0 bases from V and 2 bases from J, with 9 bases between. The CDR3 protein is CASSLARTAGNTIYF. The CDR3 coding sequence is TGTGCCAGCAGCTTGGCACGGACAGCTGGAAACACCATATATTTT. The entire variable domain, with the rest obtained from reference TRBV5-6 and TRBJ1-3, is as follows: DAGVTQSPTHLIKTRGQQVTLRCSPKSGHDTVSWYQQALGQGPQFIFQYYEEEERQRGNFPDRFSGHQFPNYSSELNVNALLLGDSALYLCASSLARTAGNTIYFGEGSWLTVV.

The rearrangement joins TRBV7-8 to TRBJ1-5; TRBD1 agrees at 7 bases. In germline, CDR1 is SGHVS, CDR2 FQNEAQ. The CDR3 has 17 residues. V was pared by 1 base and J by 1 base, with 7 bases of the junction left unmatched. The CDR3 spells CASSLEGAGTSNQPQHF. In nucleotides, the CDR3 is TGTGCCAGCAGCTTAGAGGGGGCAGGGACCAGCAATCAGCCCCAGCATTTT. The full variable domain, in which reference TRBV7-8 and TRBJ1-5 provide the parts outside the CDR3, is GAGVSQSPRYKVAKRGQDVALRCDPISGHVSLFWYQQALGQGPEFLTYFQNEAQLDKSGLPSDRFFAERPEGSVSTLKIQRTQQEDSAVYLCASSLEGAGTSNQPQHFGDGTRLSIL.

The chain joins TRBV2 to TRBJ1-4; 7 nucleotides line up with TRBD1. V trimming: 5 bases; J trimming: 5 bases; junction bases outside the gene matches: 5. There are 14 residues in the CDR3. Per the germline V gene, CDR1 is SNHLY and CDR2 is FYNNEI. CDR3 in amino acids: CASSPRDSNEKLFF. The CDR3 DNA is TGTGCCAGCAGTCCAAGGGACAGCAATGAAAAACTGTTTTTT.

The V gene is TRBV28, the J gene TRBJ2-7, with TRBD2 matching over 14 bases. CDR3 length: 15 residues. V was pared by 6 bases and J by 1 base, with 2 bases of the junction left unmatched. Germline V gives CDR1 MDHEN, CDR2 SYDVKM. The CDR3 DNA reads TGTGCCAGCAGAGGACTAGCGGGAGGTTCCTACGAGCAGTACTTC. Amino acid sequence: CASRGLAGGSYEQYF.

The chain employs TRBV6-5 and TRBJ1-5, with D possibly being TRBD1 (5 bases). The CDR3 consists of 15 residues. From germline, CDR1 is MNHEY and CDR2 SVGAGI. Trimming took off 5 bases at V and 4 bases at J, with 15 bases between the two ends. CDR3 nucleotides: TGTGCCAGCAGTAGATCGGGACTTCAGAATCAGCCCCAGCATTTT. Its protein is CASSRSGLQNQPQHF.

This clone was found once. This chain connects TRBV2 to TRBJ1-6; D ambiguous. Germline V gene data show CDR1 as SNHLY and CDR2 as FYNNEI. The CDR3 contains 14 residues. The V and J ends lost 10 bases and 5 bases respectively, with 15 bases between them. The CDR3 bases are TGTGCCACCCAAACAGAGACGAATAATTCACCCCTCCACTTT. This sequence encodes CATQTETNNSPLHF.

The CDR3 coding sequence is TGTGCCAGCAGTTACTCTGAGGGAACTCAGCCCCAGCATTTT. Translation: CASSYSEGTQPQHF. The chain couples TRBV6-5 to TRBJ1-5; no firm D call. Trimming took off 0 bases at V and 6 bases at J, with 9 bases between the two ends. From germline, CDR1 is MNHEY and CDR2 SVGAGI. CDR3 length: 14 residues.

This chain uses TRBV28 with TRBJ1-4; maybe TRBD1 (6 bases). This CDR3 is built from 17 residues. Germline CDR1 reads MDHEN; CDR2 reads SYDVKM. Trimming took off 2 bases at V and 8 bases at J, with 21 bases between the two ends. The CDR3 loop is CASSLEGGMRPSEKLFF. The CDR3 region has the DNA TGTGCCAGCAGTTTAGAGGGGGGGATGAGGCCGTCGGAAAAACTGTTTTTT.

V usage is TRBV5-4 and J usage is TRBJ1-1, with D possibly matching TRBD1 (5 bases). The CDR3 totals 14 residues. Trimming took 0 bases from V and 5 from J, leaving 11 bases between them. The germline gives CDR1 SGHNT, CDR2 YYREEE (reference sequence). CDR3 sequence: CASSLEGALTEAFF. In nucleotides, the CDR3 is TGTGCCAGCAGCTTGGAAGGGGCGCTTACTGAAGCTTTCTTT.

The chain employs TRBV5-1 and TRBJ2-1, with D unclear. Trimming cost V 3 bases and J 9 bases, with 7 bases left between them. Per germline, CDR1 SGHRS and CDR2 YFSETQ. This CDR3 is built from 11 residues. CDR3 sequence reads: CASSSGFEQFF. The CDR3 DNA reads as TGCGCCAGCAGCTCAGGTTTTGAGCAGTTCTTC.

The rearrangement links TRBV20-1 to TRBJ2-3, with D hard to call. The CDR3 totals 10 residues. Germline-derived CDR1 and CDR2 are DFQATT and SNEGSKA (reference sequence). V dropped 6 bases and J dropped 5 bases, with 6 bases sitting between them. The CDR3 protein is CSASVDTQYF. CDR3 nucleotide sequence: TGCAGTGCGAGCGTAGATACGCAGTATTTT.

J is TRBJ1-1 and V is TRBV5-1, with D hard to call. Germline V gene data show CDR1 as SGHRS and CDR2 as YFSETQ. Trimming stripped 2 bases from V and 1 base from J, with 6 bases between. The CDR3 runs to 13 residues. The CDR3 here is CASSFRENTEAFF. The CDR3 region has the DNA TGCGCCAGCAGCTTTAGAGAGAACACTGAAGCTTTCTTT.

The V and J genes are TRBV7-2 and TRBJ2-7; 8 bases agree with TRBD2. The CDR3 covers 16 residues. With V trimmed by 5 bases and J by 6 bases, 15 bases remained unmatched. Germline V gives CDR1 SGHTA, CDR2 FQGNSA. CDR3 in amino acids: CASSPGGGVTGSEQYF. DNA of the CDR3: TGTGCCAGCAGCCCGGGGGGGGGAGTTACGGGATCCGAGCAGTACTTC. Using reference TRBV7-2 and TRBJ2-7 for the parts outside the CDR3, the full variable domain is GAGVSQSPSNKVTEKGKDVELRCDPISGHTALYWYRQSLGQGLEFLIYFQGNSAPDKSGLPSDRFSAERTGGSVSTLTIQRTQQEDSAVYLCASSPGGGVTGSEQYFGPGTRLTVT.

The V and J genes are TRBV6-5 and TRBJ2-4; D gene unclear. The germline V gene has CDR1 MNHEY and CDR2 SVGAGI. The CDR3 contains 14 residues. The ends were cut back, 2 bases at V and 2 bases at J, with 7 bases in the middle. CDR3 bases: TGTGCCAGCAGTTACGGCGGTACCAAAAACATTCAGTACTTC. Amino acids: CASSYGGTKNIQYF.

V usage is TRBV29-1 and J usage is TRBJ1-1, with 8 bases fitting TRBD1. Germline V gives CDR1 SQVTM, CDR2 ANQGSEA. This CDR3 contains 12 residues. In nucleotides, the CDR3 is TGCACCGCAGACAGGGGAGAGTCTGAAGCTTTCTTT. It codes for CTADRGESEAFF.

The chain links TRBV27 to TRBJ2-2; unclear D gene. CDR3 length equals 13 residues. V was shortened by 5 bases and J by 6 bases, with 10 bases between the two germline ends. The germline CDR1 and CDR2 sequences are MNHEY and SMNVEV (reference sequence). The CDR3 sequence: CASSPTFSGELFF. The DNA of the CDR3 is TGTGCCAGCAGTCCGACATTCTCCGGGGAGCTGTTTTTT.

The V call is TRBV3-1 (or the pseudogene TRBV3-2), the J call TRBJ2-7; D is undetermined. Trimming took off 1 base at V and 4 bases at J, with 8 bases between the two ends. Germline lookup yields CDR1 LGHDT and CDR2 YNNKEL (reference sequence). This CDR3 has 13 amino acids. The DNA of the CDR3 is TGTGCCAGCAGCCAAGGTAACATATACGAGCAGTACTTC. Translated: CASSQGNIYEQYF.

The rearrangement uses TRBV9 and TRBJ2-7; D might be TRBD1 (7 bases). This CDR3 contains 13 residues. Germline CDR1 and CDR2: SGDLS and YYNGEE. Trimming took 7 bases from V and 3 from J, leaving 14 bases between them. This CDR3 is CASSSQGGYEQYF. DNA of the CDR3: TGTGCCAGCTCCTCCCAGGGGGGCTACGAGCAGTACTTC. The full variable domain, rest sourced from reference TRBV9 and TRBJ2-7, is DSGVTQTPKHLITATGQRVTLRCSPRSGDLSVYWYQQSLDQGLQFLIQYYNGEERAKGNILERFSAQQFPDLHSELNLSSLELGDSALYFCASSSQGGYEQYFGPGTRLTVT.

The chain is built from TRBV28 and TRBJ2-1, with D tentatively TRBD2 (5 bases). The CDR3 runs 13 residues. Looked up from germline, CDR1 is MDHEN and CDR2 is SYDVKM. Trimming took 5 bases from V and 14 from J, leaving 19 bases between them. For the CDR3, the DNA is TGTGCCAGCAGTCCACCGAGAGAGGGAGTAAAGTTCTTC. Residues: CASSPPREGVKFF. The whole variable domain, filled in from reference TRBV28 and TRBJ2-1, reads DVKVTQSSRYLVKRTGEKVFLECVQDMDHENMFWYRQDPGLGLRLIYFSYDVKMKEKGDIPEGYSVSREKKERFSLILESASTNQTSMYLCASSPPREGVKFFGPGTRLTVL.